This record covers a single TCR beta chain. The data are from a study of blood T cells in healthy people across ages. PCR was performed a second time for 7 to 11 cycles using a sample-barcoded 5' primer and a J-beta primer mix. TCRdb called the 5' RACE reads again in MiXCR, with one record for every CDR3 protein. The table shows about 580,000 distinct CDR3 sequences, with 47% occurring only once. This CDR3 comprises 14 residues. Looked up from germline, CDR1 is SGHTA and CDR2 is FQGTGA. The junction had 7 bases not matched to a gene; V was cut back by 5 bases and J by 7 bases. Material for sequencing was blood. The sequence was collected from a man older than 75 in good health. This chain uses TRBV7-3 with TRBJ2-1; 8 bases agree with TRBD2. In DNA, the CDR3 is TGTGCCAGCAGCCCGGGACTAGTGGCTAATGAGCAGTTCTTC. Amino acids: CASSPGLVANEQFF.